The following is a T cell receptor (beta chain) sequence with its context. The antigen is not known. This entry comes from a study of cytomegalovirus exposure and HLA in healthy donors. PCR was performed using 60 Vbeta and 13 Jbeta primers. TCRdb's table, derived via immunoSEQ multiplex PCR, lists solely in-frame clones and lacks some. The sample carries roughly 120,000 clones, 50% to 70% recorded once. Broader study findings: A few chains tied to CMV proved CMV antigen-specific in vitro.

This TCR was sampled from a woman aged 35 to 49 in good health and CMV-seropositive. Sequencing was carried out using PBMCs.

The DNA for the CDR3 is TGTGCCAGCAGCTTTAGACTAGCGGGAGGGAGCGAGCAGTACTTC. It codes for CASSFRLAGGSEQYF. V gene TRBV7-8 combines with J gene TRBJ2-7, with TRBD2 matching over 14 bases. The CDR3 consists of 15 residues. J lost 6 bases, V lost 3 bases, and 4 bases had no gene match. Per germline, CDR1 SGHVS and CDR2 FQNEAQ.